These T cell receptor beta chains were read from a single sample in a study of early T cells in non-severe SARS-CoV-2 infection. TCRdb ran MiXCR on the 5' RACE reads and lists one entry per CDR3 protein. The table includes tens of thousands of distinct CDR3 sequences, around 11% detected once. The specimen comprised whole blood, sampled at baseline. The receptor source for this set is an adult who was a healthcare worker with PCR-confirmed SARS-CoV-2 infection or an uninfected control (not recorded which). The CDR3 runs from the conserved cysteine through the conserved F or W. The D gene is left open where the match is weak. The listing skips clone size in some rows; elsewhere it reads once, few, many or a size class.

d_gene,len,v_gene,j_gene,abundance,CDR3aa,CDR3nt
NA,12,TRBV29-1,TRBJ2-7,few,CSVAGAPYEQYF,TGCAGCGTTGCCGGGGCCCCCTACGAGCAGTACTTC
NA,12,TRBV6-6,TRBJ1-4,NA,CASSYSEEKLFF,TGTGCCAGCAGTTACTCGGAAGAAAAACTGTTTTTT
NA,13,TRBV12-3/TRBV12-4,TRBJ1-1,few,CASSFGQAGGAFF,TGTGCCAGCAGTTTCGGCCAGGCGGGGGGTGCTTTCTTT
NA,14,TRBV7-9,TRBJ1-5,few,CASTNYPGDQPQHF,TGTGCCAGCACCAACTACCCAGGAGATCAGCCCCAGCATTTT
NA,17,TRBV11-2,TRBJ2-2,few,CASSLAWAGQNTGELFF,TGTGCCAGCAGCTTAGCGTGGGCGGGACAGAACACCGGGGAGCTGTTTTTT
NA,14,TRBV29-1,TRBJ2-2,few,CSVTRTAFGGELFF,TGCAGCGTCACCCGGACAGCCTTTGGTGGGGAGCTGTTTTTT
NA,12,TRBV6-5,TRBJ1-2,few,CASSGWSNGYTF,TGTGCCAGCTCGGGTTGGTCTAATGGCTACACCTTC
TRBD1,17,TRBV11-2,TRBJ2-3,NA,CASSLKGRQGGTDTQYF,TGTGCCAGCAGCTTAAAAGGTCGACAGGGGGGGACAGATACGCAGTATTTT
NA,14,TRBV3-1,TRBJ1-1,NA,CASSHRTGNTEAFF,TGTGCCAGCAGCCATAGGACCGGGAACACTGAAGCTTTCTTT
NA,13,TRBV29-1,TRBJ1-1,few,CSAKTLMNTEAFF,TGCAGCGCTAAGACACTCATGAACACTGAAGCTTTCTTT
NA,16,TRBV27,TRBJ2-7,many,CASSLFGRMIPYEQYF,TGTGCCAGCAGTTTATTTGGCAGAATGATTCCCTACGAGCAGTACTTC
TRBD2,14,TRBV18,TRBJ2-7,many,CASSPGRTSYEQYF,TGTGCCAGCTCACCAGGGAGGACTAGCTACGAGCAGTACTTC
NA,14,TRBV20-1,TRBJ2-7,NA,CSARWLSSPSEQYF,TGCAGTGCTAGATGGCTCTCCTCCCCGAGCGAGCAGTACTTC
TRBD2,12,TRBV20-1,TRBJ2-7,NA,CSASGGISEQYF,TGCAGTGCTAGCGGGGGGATAAGCGAGCAGTACTTC
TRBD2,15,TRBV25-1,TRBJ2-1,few,CASTGTTSSYNEQFF,TGTGCCAGCACCGGGACTACTAGCTCCTACAATGAGCAGTTCTTC
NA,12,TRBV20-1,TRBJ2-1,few,CSVAGTKNEQFF,TGCAGTGTGGCGGGAACGAAGAATGAGCAGTTCTTC
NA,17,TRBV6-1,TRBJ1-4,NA,CASSPTGTIRGNEKLFF,TGTGCCAGCAGTCCTACCGGGACAATTAGGGGGAATGAAAAACTGTTTTTT